These 7 T cell receptor beta chains came from one sample sequenced in a study of blood T cells in healthy people across ages. Then a second PCR, running roughly 7 to 11 cycles, was carried out with a sample-barcoded 5' primer and a J-beta primer mix. MiXCR, run by TCRdb on the 5' RACE reads, gives a single entry per CDR3 protein. Of roughly 1,800,000 distinct CDR3 sequences detected, around 48% appear once; the ten largest clones hold less than 2.5%. Source material: blood. These receptors were obtained from a woman aged 40 to 49 in good health.

Note on this clonotype: One junction end does not reproduce the germline sequence, and a read error may be involved. The rearrangement links TRBV6-2 or TRBV6-3 to TRBJ2-3, with 12 nucleotides matching TRBD2. This CDR3 is 16 amino acids long. CDR1 MNHEY and CDR2 SVGEGT come from the germline V gene. For the CDR3, the DNA is TGTGCCAGCGGTTACCCGGGACTAGCGGGCGCAGATACGCAGTATTTT. Its translation is CASGYPGLAGADTQYF.

This clonotype was seen only a few times. The gene calls are TRBV6-2 or TRBV6-3 and TRBJ2-5; TRBD2 is a possible D gene (6 bases). CDR3 length: 14 amino acids. V was shortened by 2 bases and J by 3 bases, with 10 bases between the two germline ends. The germline CDR1 and CDR2 sequences are MNHEY and SVGEGT. The CDR3 loop reads CASSYRRGEETQYF. CDR3 coding DNA: TGTGCCAGCAGTTACCGGAGGGGCGAAGAGACCCAGTACTTC.

In this sample, this clonotype turned up a few times. V usage is TRBV3-1 and J usage is TRBJ2-7; D possibly corresponds to TRBD1 (6 bases). Per the germline V gene, CDR1 is LGHDT and CDR2 is YNNKEL (reference sequence). The CDR3 totals 14 residues. The ends were cut back, 1 base at V and 2 bases at J, with 9 bases in the middle. DNA for the CDR3: TGTGCCAGCAGCCAAGTGAGGGGGACCTACGAGCAGTACTTC. Amino acid sequence: CASSQVRGTYEQYF.

The chain links TRBV6-2 or TRBV6-3 to TRBJ1-4; the D is unclear. The germline V gene has CDR1 MNHEY and CDR2 SVGEGT. This CDR3 spans 10 amino acids. V gave up 7 bases and J gave up 11 bases, with 8 bases separating them. DNA for the CDR3: TGTGCCAGCAACGCTCGGAAACTGTTTTTT. Translation gives CASNARKLFF.

This clonotype has only a few counts. The rearrangement uses TRBV7-6 and TRBJ2-1, with TRBD1 identical over 8 bases. Trimming at V came to 2 bases and at J to 8 bases, leaving 8 bases not matched to a gene. Looked up from germline, CDR1 is SGHVS and CDR2 is FNYEAQ. The CDR3 has 15 residues. The CDR3 coding sequence is TGTGCCAGCAGCTTATTCTTGGACAGGGTTTATGAGCAGTTCTTC. Translation gives CASSLFLDRVYEQFF.

This clonotype was found a few times. The chain uses TRBV12-3 or TRBV12-4 and TRBJ2-3, with TRBD1 matching over 7 bases. The CDR3 loop spans 13 amino acids. The ends lost 6 bases at V and 12 bases at J; junction bases unmatched: 12. The CDR3 loop is CASSATFGTAQYF. CDR3 DNA sequence: TGTGCCAGCAGCGCGACATTCGGGACAGCACAGTATTTT.

In its sample, this clonotype was seen many times. The chain links TRBV13 to TRBJ1-1; D call uncertain. CDR3 size: 11 residues. V was trimmed by 4 bases and J by 6 bases, leaving 6 bases between them. CDR1 and CDR2 (germline): PRHDT, FYEKMQ (reference sequence). CDR3 in DNA: TGTGCCAGCAGCTCCTCCCCTGAAGCTTTCTTT. This translates into CASSSSPEAFF. Full variable domain (outside the CDR3, taken from reference TRBV13 and TRBJ1-1): AAGVIQSPRHLIKEKRETATLKCYPIPRHDTVYWYQQGPGQDPQFLISFYEKMQSDKGSIPDRFSAQQFSDYHSELNMSSLELGDSALYFCASSSSPEAFFGQGTRLTVV.